This T cell receptor (beta chain) was identified during a study of human T cells and chemical hapten exposure. Regarding the study as a whole: Among expanded TCRs, significantly more large CDR3 similarity clusters formed than among controls.

This CDR3 comprises 15 residues. Per germline, CDR1 LNHNV and CDR2 YYDKDF (reference sequence). Trimming took 0 bases from V and 0 from J, leaving 3 bases between them. Unique molecular identifiers were attached to individual cDNA molecules within the library. From the RACE reads, TCRdb called clonotypes with MiXCR, one entry per CDR3 protein. The sample contains roughly 200,000 distinct CDR3 sequences, around 23% of which appear only once. The time point was: patch test 3, about 24 weeks after DPC sensitization. Stated treatment: therapeutic diphenylcyclopropenone sensitization with weekly scalp DPC. Participating donors were patients with alopecia, aged 18 to 70 years, considered appropriate candidates for DPC. This clonotype was observed a few times. Its specificity is not known.

The chain is built from TRBV15 and TRBJ2-6; D gene unclear. This specimen was whole blood, taken in connection with sensitization to the hapten diphenylcyclopropenone (DPC). This receptor was obtained from a woman between 35 and 50 years old with alopecia areata. Some clones in this sample may be carry-over from other donors' samples. CDR3 in amino acids: CATSRDTSGANVLTF. The DNA of the CDR3 is TGTGCCACCAGCAGAGATACCTCTGGGGCCAACGTCCTGACTTTC.